The sequence of this TCR beta chain was determined in a study of blood T cell repertoires in COVID-19. Data came from immunoSEQ multiplex PCR; TCRdb stores just in-frame clones and leaves some out. The repertoire holds about 270,000 clones, with roughly 85% as singletons. The CDR3 contains 16 residues. The V gene is TRBV21-1, the J gene TRBJ2-1; TRBD2, as called in the table, went unchecked against the DNA. TRBV21-1 constitutes a pseudogene. Sequenced material: peripheral blood. This receptor was taken from a woman aged 18-29 years with acute or convalescent COVID-19. CDR3 bases: TGTGCCAGCAGCAAAGCTACTAGCGGGAGTATCGATGAGCAGTTCTTC. Amino acid sequence: CASSKATSGSIDEQFF.